One and the same sample provided the 28 T cell receptor beta chains below, sequenced in a study of blood T cell repertoires in COVID-19. Measured with immunoSEQ multiplex PCR; TCRdb has only the in-frame clones, and not every one. The data show roughly 250,000 clones, with 88% seen just once and approximately 3.7% held by the top ten. Sequencing was done on a sample of peripheral blood. The receptors stem from a man in his sixties who had recovered from COVID-19.

The chain joins TRBV25-1 to TRBJ1-2, with TRBD1 identical over 9 bases. J gave up 2 bases and V 8 bases, and 6 bases lay outside the gene matches. CDR1 and CDR2 from the germline V gene are MGHDK and SYGVNS. The CDR3 runs to 14 residues. The CDR3 loop reads CASSRTGVNYGYTF. CDR3 nucleotides: TGTGCCAGCTCGAGGACAGGGGTAAACTATGGCTACACCTTC.

The genes are TRBV19 and TRBJ2-7; 8 bases agree with TRBD2. The V gene end was trimmed by 3 bases and the J gene end by 3 bases; junction bases not matched to a gene: 10. The germline CDR1 and CDR2 sequences are LNHDA and SQIVND (reference sequence). The CDR3 spans 16 residues. The CDR3 loop reads CASSIAPGGGLYEQYF. The CDR3 coding sequence is TGTGCCAGTAGTATCGCCCCCGGCGGGGGGCTCTACGAGCAGTACTTC.

Notes on this clone: This same CDR3 is encoded by further DNA sequences in the sample. This chain joins TRBV12-3 or TRBV12-4 and TRBJ2-5; no definite D call. V was clipped by 3 bases and J by 4 bases, with 3 bases between them. This CDR3 spans 11 amino acids. CDR3 in amino acids: CASSFRETQYF. The DNA for the CDR3 is TGTGCCAGCAGTTTCCGAGAGACCCAGTACTTC.

The CDR3 spells CASSLIPPVQETQYF. In DNA form, the CDR3 reads TGCGCCAGCAGCTTGATCCCTCCAGTGCAAGAGACCCAGTACTTC. This chain connects TRBV5-1 to TRBJ2-5; the D is unclear. Trimming took off 1 base at V and 2 bases at J, with 12 bases between the two ends. The CDR3 loop spans 15 amino acids. Germline V gene lookup returns CDR1 SGHRS and CDR2 YFSETQ.

The rearrangement links TRBV5-6 to TRBJ2-5; 9 nucleotides line up with TRBD1. The CDR3 contains 14 residues. CDR1 is SGHDT, CDR2 YYEEEE, per germline. Trimming at V came to 1 base and at J to 6 bases, leaving 4 bases not matched to a gene. CDR3 sequence reads: CASSLRDRVKTQYF. The DNA for the CDR3 is TGTGCCAGCAGCTTGCGGGACAGGGTAAAGACCCAGTACTTC.

The gene calls are TRBV7-6 and TRBJ1-1; a possible D gene is TRBD1 (6 bases). Trimming stripped 5 bases from V and 5 bases from J, with 24 bases between. Germline CDR1 SGHVS, CDR2 FNYEAQ. This CDR3 has 17 amino acids. The CDR3 region is CASSPAAGPLQGTEAFF. The CDR3 nucleotides are TGTGCCAGCAGCCCGGCGGCAGGCCCCCTTCAGGGGACTGAAGCTTTCTTT.

A single count supports this clone. V usage is TRBV6-5 and J usage is TRBJ2-7, with D maybe TRBD2 (6 bases). From germline, CDR1 is MNHEY and CDR2 SVGAGI. V was cut by 7 bases and J by 4 bases, with 14 bases left in between. This CDR3 is built from 13 residues. Here the CDR3 reads CASTTRGMYEQYF. The CDR3 bases are TGTGCCAGCACCACCCGGGGGATGTACGAGCAGTACTTC.

The rearrangement joins TRBV7-6 to TRBJ2-3, with D maybe TRBD1 (6 bases). The CDR3 is 14 amino acids. Between the trimmed V and J ends, which lost 5 bases and 1 base, there was a span of 10 bases. Germline V gene sequence: CDR1 SGHVS, CDR2 FNYEAQ. DNA for the CDR3: TGTGCCAGCAGCACCCGGACAGGCACAGATACGCAGTATTTT. This encodes CASSTRTGTDTQYF.

The gene calls are TRBV7-2 and TRBJ1-1, with D unclear. From germline, CDR1 is SGHTA and CDR2 FQGNSA. The CDR3 is made up of 13 amino acids. V shed 6 bases and J shed 8 bases, with 16 bases lying between them. The CDR3 loop is CASSRRLRGEAFF. The CDR3 coding sequence is TGTGCCAGCAGTAGAAGGCTGCGGGGAGAAGCTTTCTTT.

This sequence joins TRBV13 and TRBJ2-2; a weak D match, TRBD1 (5 bases). Trimming removed 5 bases at V and 0 bases at J, with 10 bases between. The germline V gene encodes CDR1 PRHDT and CDR2 FYEKMQ (reference sequence). The CDR3 runs 15 residues. In DNA form, the CDR3 reads TGTGCCAGCAGCCAGGGCGAACCGAACACCGGGGAGCTGTTTTTT. Residues: CASSQGEPNTGELFF.

The gene calls are TRBV6-6 and TRBJ2-7, with 10 bases aligning to TRBD1. CDR1 MNHNY and CDR2 SVGAGI come from the germline V gene (reference sequence). This CDR3 spans 16 amino acids. V gave up 0 bases and J gave up 3 bases; unmatched junction bases: 5. The CDR3 loop is CASSYSRTGGYYEQYF. CDR3 DNA sequence: TGTGCCAGCAGTTACTCGAGGACAGGGGGATACTACGAGCAGTACTTC.

This chain connects TRBV7-9 to TRBJ1-5; 12 bases are shared with TRBD1. Per the germline V gene, CDR1 is SEHNR and CDR2 is FQNEAQ (reference sequence). The CDR3 runs 16 residues. V gave up 6 bases and J gave up 1 base; unmatched junction bases: 4. CDR3 DNA sequence: TGTGCCAGCAGTACCGGGACAGGGGGCAGCAATCAGCCCCAGCATTTT. It is translated as CASSTGTGGSNQPQHF.

The chain uses TRBV3-1 (or the pseudogene TRBV3-2) and TRBJ1-2, with a possible D match to TRBD1 (5 bases). The CDR3 spans 12 residues. Germline values: CDR1 LGHDT, CDR2 YNNKEL (reference sequence). The ends were cut back, 1 base at V and 7 bases at J, with 7 bases in the middle. The CDR3 DNA reads TGTGCCAGCAGCCAAGTAGACAGTGGCTACACCTTC. This sequence encodes CASSQVDSGYTF.

Notes on this clone: One end of the junction does not line up with germline, which may come from a read error. The CDR3, as DNA: TGTGCTAGCAGCTTATCCGGGGAGGGCGAGCAGTACTTC. It encodes CASSLSGEGEQYF. The V and J genes are TRBV7-7 and TRBJ2-7, with 7 bases matching TRBD2. Germline CDR1 and CDR2: SSHAT and FNYEAQ (reference sequence). CDR3 length: 13 residues.

This clone appeared a few times. V usage is TRBV7-2 and J usage is TRBJ2-1; perhaps TRBD2 as D (5 bases). CDR1 and CDR2 from the germline V gene are SGHTA and FQGNSA. V lost 0 bases and J 4 bases, leaving 10 bases between the germline ends. The CDR3 contains 15 residues. The CDR3 nucleotides read TGTGCCAGCAGCTTAGCGACTGGAGGTTACAATGAGCAGTTCTTC. This gives the protein CASSLATGGYNEQFF.

This sequence joins TRBV19 and TRBJ1-2; 8 positions match TRBD1. J gave up 4 bases and V 5 bases, and 15 bases lay outside the gene matches. Per germline, CDR1 LNHDA and CDR2 SQIVND (reference sequence). This CDR3 contains 17 residues. The CDR3, as DNA: TGTGCCAGTAGTGGAAAGGGACAGGCCCTCCGCTCCTATGGCTACACCTTC. It encodes CASSGKGQALRSYGYTF.

V is TRBV7-9 and J is TRBJ2-5; 7 nucleotides agree with TRBD2. The CDR3 consists of 17 residues. V lost 3 bases to trimming and J lost 2 bases; unmatched junction nucleotides: 12. CDR1 is SEHNR and CDR2 is FQNEAQ in the germline V gene (reference sequence). CDR3 in DNA: TGTGCCAGCAGCTTGCTTTCATCAGGGAGGGTTCAAGAGACCCAGTACTTC. Amino acid sequence: CASSLLSSGRVQETQYF.

The chain combines TRBV9 with TRBJ1-3; TRBD1 aligns across 7 bases. Trimming took 4 bases from V and 0 from J; bases not matched to a gene: 4. CDR1 is SGDLS and CDR2 is YYNGEE in the germline V gene. This CDR3 region has 15 residues. CDR3 bases: TGTGCCAGCAGCTCCACAGGGGCCTCTGGAAACACCATATATTTT. Its protein product is CASSSTGASGNTIYF.

The CDR3 bases are TGTGCCGCACAGACGAGCTCTGGAAACACCATATATTTT. It translates to CAAQTSSGNTIYF. The chain recombines TRBV7-9 with TRBJ1-3; D uncertain. Deletions cut 11 bases from V and 0 bases from J, with 11 bases between. The CDR3 loop spans 13 amino acids. Germline V gives CDR1 SEHNR, CDR2 FQNEAQ (reference sequence). The entire variable domain, with the rest obtained from reference TRBV7-9 and TRBJ1-3, is as follows: DTGVSQNPRHKITKRGQNVTFRCDPISEHNRLYWYRQTLGQGPEFLTYFQNEAQLEKSRLLSDRFSAERPKGSFSTLEIQRTEQGDSAMYLCAAQTSSGNTIYFGEGSWLTVV.

The V and J genes are TRBV24-1 and TRBJ2-6; D possibly corresponds to TRBD1 (5 bases). From germline, CDR1 is KGHDR and CDR2 SFDVKD. Trimming took off 4 bases at V and 1 base at J, with 16 bases between the two ends. The CDR3 runs to 18 residues. CDR3: CATSDPRRDSSGANVLTF. The CDR3 bases are TGTGCCACCAGTGACCCTCGTCGCGACAGTTCTGGGGCCAACGTCCTGACTTTC.

The chain recombines TRBV5-1 with TRBJ2-7, with TRBD1 matching 7 bases. The CDR3 has 13 amino acids. The V and J ends lost 4 bases and 6 bases, in that order; junction bases with no gene match: 7. Looked up from germline, CDR1 is SGHRS and CDR2 is YFSETQ. The CDR3 is CASSPGQVGEQYF. The CDR3, as DNA: TGCGCCAGCAGCCCAGGACAGGTGGGCGAGCAGTACTTC.

This chain links TRBV5-8 with TRBJ1-5; 7 nucleotides match TRBD1. The V segment lost 3 bases and the J segment 0 bases; nucleotides outside the gene matches: 6. CDR1 SGHTS and CDR2 YDEGEE come from the germline V gene. The CDR3 runs to 16 residues. As DNA, the CDR3 is TGTGCCAGCAGCTACAGAGGGACAGATAGCAATCAGCCCCAGCATTTT. This sequence encodes CASSYRGTDSNQPQHF.

The sample holds a few counts of this clone. V gene TRBV9 combines with J gene TRBJ2-7, with TRBD2 as a possible D gene (6 bases). Germline-derived CDR1 and CDR2 are SGDLS and YYNGEE. The CDR3 sequence is 15 residues long. V was trimmed by 0 bases and J by 2 bases, leaving 12 bases between them. The CDR3 sequence: CASSVAAEGTYEQYF. The CDR3 DNA sequence: TGTGCCAGCAGCGTAGCTGCGGAGGGGACCTACGAGCAGTACTTC.

The CDR3 spells CASSRGPAGELFF. Here the CDR3 DNA reads TGTGCCAGCAGCCGAGGGCCCGCCGGGGAGCTGTTTTTT. J is TRBJ2-2 and V is TRBV3-1 (or the pseudogene TRBV3-2), with D tentatively TRBD2 (5 bases). This CDR3 is 13 amino acids long. The V gene's germline CDR1 is LGHDT and CDR2 YNNKEL (reference sequence). V lost 4 bases and J lost 6, with 9 bases in between.

J is TRBJ2-1 and V is TRBV7-8; the D gene is possibly TRBD2 (6 bases). CDR1 and CDR2 (germline): SGHVS, FQNEAQ. V gave up 7 bases and J gave up 4 bases, with 17 bases separating them. The CDR3 covers 15 residues. The CDR3 DNA sequence: TGTGCCAGCACCACCGGACCGGGGGTATACAATGAGCAGTTCTTC. This codes for CASTTGPGVYNEQFF.

The chain carries TRBV25-1 and TRBJ1-5, with D unclear. V shed 5 bases and J shed 4 bases, with 9 bases lying between them. This CDR3 region has 13 residues. Germline CDR1 and CDR2: MGHDK and SYGVNS. CDR3 in DNA: TGTGCCAGCAGTCAGAGCGGAAATCAGCCCCAGCATTTT. Encoded protein: CASSQSGNQPQHF.

This clone was counted once. This chain connects TRBV19 to TRBJ1-1; TRBD1 agrees at 8 bases. The ends lost 7 bases at V and 2 bases at J; junction bases unmatched: 6. This CDR3 spans 14 amino acids. Germline CDR1 and CDR2: LNHDA and SQIVND (reference sequence). The CDR3 region is CASISDRVNTEAFF. The CDR3 nucleotides are TGTGCCAGTATATCGGACAGGGTCAACACTGAAGCTTTCTTT. The full variable domain, with the rest looked up from reference TRBV19 and TRBJ1-1, is DGGITQSPKYLFRKEGQNVTLSCEQNLNHDAMYWYRQDPGQGLRLIYYSQIVNDFQKGDIAEGYSVSREKKESFPLTVTSAQKNPTAFYLCASISDRVNTEAFFGQGTRLTVV.

The chain employs TRBV21-1 and TRBJ1-2. TRBV21-1 is reported as a pseudogene. The CDR3 loop spans 14 amino acids. The CDR3 sequence: CASSDLGGGYGYTF. DNA of the CDR3: TGTGCCAGCAGTGATTTGGGAGGGGGCTATGGCTACACCTTC.